This is a list of T cell receptor beta chains from one sample in a study of CD8 T cells in Susac syndrome. TCRdb analysed the immunoSEQ multiplex PCR reads with MiXCR anew, one entry per CDR3 protein. The table records 160,000 or so distinct CDR3 sequences, 94% of them present only once. What was sequenced was CD4+ T cells from PBMCs. Every receptor here comes from a human donor with Susac syndrome. The CDR3 runs from the conserved cysteine through the conserved F or W. The D gene is left open where the match is weak. Not all rows give a size; the values are once, few, many and, for expanded clones, a class.

clone_size	v_call	d_call	j_call	cdr3_aa	cdr3_nt
-	TRBV15	TRBD2	TRBJ2-5	CATSRGGLAGGKETQYF	TGTGCCACCAGCAGAGGAGGGCTAGCGGGGGGGAAAGAGACCCAGTACTTC
-	TRBV5-1	TRBD1	TRBJ2-1	CASSLQGSSSYNEQFF	TGCGCCAGCAGCTTACAGGGGTCTTCCTCCTACAATGAGCAGTTCTTC
-	TRBV6-5	-	TRBJ1-6	CASSQISRSPLHF	TGTGCCAGCAGTCAAATATCGAGGTCACCCCTCCACTTT
once	TRBV20-1	-	TRBJ1-5	CSARDRQNAGGVRKGPQHF	TGCAGTGCTAGAGATCGCCAGAACGCGGGGGGCGTACGAAAGGGGCCCCAGCATTTT
once	TRBV29-1	TRBD1	TRBJ2-1	CSVRGQGAGEQFF	TGCAGCGTTAGGGGACAGGGGGCAGGGGAGCAGTTCTTC
-	TRBV20-1	TRBD2	TRBJ2-3	CSAPSALAGAKDTQYF	TGCAGTGCTCCATCAGCACTAGCGGGGGCGAAAGATACGCAGTATTTT
-	TRBV20-1	-	TRBJ1-1	CSIPGVDTEAFF	TGCAGTATTCCAGGGGTGGACACTGAAGCTTTCTTT
-	TRBV7-3	TRBD2	TRBJ2-7	CASSIHGLAGDEQYF	TGTGCCAGCAGCATTCACGGACTAGCGGGGGACGAGCAGTACTTC
-	TRBV27	TRBD2	TRBJ2-5	CASSYTSGGNQETQYF	TGTGCCAGCAGTTACACTAGCGGGGGTAACCAAGAGACCCAGTACTTC
-	TRBV5-6	TRBD2	TRBJ2-7	CASSLPGLANEQYF	TGTGCCAGCAGCCTCCCGGGACTAGCAAACGAGCAGTACTTC
once	TRBV6-2/TRBV6-3	TRBD1	TRBJ2-5	CASRPYTGTGGRSQETQYF	TGTGCCAGCAGGCCTTACACCGGGACAGGGGGCCGTAGCCAAGAGACCCAGTACTTC
-	TRBV4-3	TRBD2	TRBJ2-2	CASSQDIRPRLAGVTNTGELFF	TGCGCCAGCAGCCAAGATATTCGTCCGAGACTAGCGGGGGTGACGAACACCGGGGAGCTGTTTTTT
-	TRBV11-1	-	TRBJ2-7	CASSPSLYEQYF	TGTGCCAGCAGCCCTTCGTTATACGAGCAGTACTTC
-	TRBV6-1	-	TRBJ2-5	CAPFGPPTQGRETQYF	TGTGCCCCCTTCGGCCCCCCGACACAGGGACGAGAGACCCAGTACTTC
-	TRBV12-3/TRBV12-4	-	TRBJ1-6	CASTGSYNSPLHF	TGTGCCAGCACAGGCTCCTATAATTCACCCCTCCACTTT
-	TRBV18	-	TRBJ1-2	CASSPTRDYGYTF	TGTGCCAGCTCACCAACCCGGGACTATGGCTACACCTTC
-	TRBV9	TRBD2	TRBJ2-3	CASSDLAGSGTQYF	TGTGCCAGCAGCGACCTAGCGGGCTCGGGTACGCAGTATTTT